This T cell receptor beta chain derives from a study of blood T cell repertoires in COVID-19. Original processing notes: Amplification of reference gene primers was used by the study to estimate nucleated cell counts. This table comes from immunoSEQ multiplex PCR, and its TCRdb copy is limited to in-frame clones, with some not included. That table gives V, J and clone size, and the DNA gave D and trimming. The sample records around 190,000 clones, approximately 86% being singletons. Looked up from germline, CDR1 is SGHTA and CDR2 is FQGNSA. The CDR3 contains 16 residues. V lost 5 bases and J 3 bases, leaving 16 bases between the germline ends.

The chain uses TRBV7-2 and TRBJ1-4; D ambiguous. The TCR originated in a man in his fifties or sixties with active or convalescent COVID-19. Sequencing was performed on peripheral blood. This CDR3 is CASSQMYRMANEKLFF. CDR3 sequence (DNA): TGTGCCAGCAGCCAGATGTATCGCATGGCTAATGAAAAACTGTTTTTT. The full variable domain, with the rest looked up from reference TRBV7-2 and TRBJ1-4, is GAGVSQSPSNKVTEKGKDVELRCDPISGHTALYWYRQSLGQGLEFLIYFQGNSAPDKSGLPSDRFSAERTGGSVSTLTIQRTQQEDSAVYLCASSQMYRMANEKLFFGSGTQLSVL.